This T cell receptor beta chain was retrieved from a study of T cell responses to AZD1222 COVID-19 vaccine. The CDR3 runs to 15 residues. The germline CDR1 and CDR2 sequences are LGHNA and YSLEER. Trimming shortened V by 3 bases and J by 1 base, and 12 bases separated the two germline ends. The study's findings and limits: The study found vaccine-associated CD4 TCRs spanning spike, dominant at 160-218 and 743-854. Clonal diversity may have been underestimated, and the donors were mostly white British, with more females than males.

In this sample, this clone turned up a few times. Its antigen is undetermined. The repertoire was sequenced with immunoSEQ multiplex PCR; TCRdb's copy has only in-frame clones and lacks some. The sample consists of more than 95,000 clones, about nine tenths of them appearing once. The genes are TRBV4-3 and TRBJ1-1; no reliable D call. This receptor was taken from an adult who received the MenACWY meningococcal vaccine as a control. This material consisted of peripheral blood, taken 28 days after the second dose of the MenACWY control vaccine. The CDR3 DNA reads as TGCGCCAGCAGCCATAGTAGCGGGAAGAACACTGAAGCTTTCTTT. It specifies CASSHSSGKNTEAFF.